The source of this T cell receptor beta chain is a study of blood T cell repertoires in COVID-19. Overall study context: T cells, B-cell-depleted T cells, or PBMCs provided the cDNA or gDNA that served as material.

This clone has at least ten counts. The CDR3 extends over 17 amino acids. Per the germline V gene, CDR1 is LNHDA and CDR2 is SQIVND (reference sequence). The germline V and J ends were trimmed by 4 bases and 1 base, with 19 bases remaining between them. Per the study methods: Scientists estimated how many nucleated cells there were by amplifying reference gene primers. Sequenced by immunoSEQ multiplex PCR; TCRdb stores in-frame clones only, minus some. D and trimming were read from the DNA, whereas the V and J calls and clone size are those reported in that table. The sample has approximately 220,000 clones, under 90% seen once; the top ten hold roughly 4.6%.

The chain carries TRBV19 and TRBJ1-1; maybe TRBD1 (6 bases). The receptor was isolated from a woman aged 55-70 years who had recovered from COVID-19. Sequenced input: peripheral blood. Here the CDR3 DNA reads TGTGCCAGTAGTACCCTAACAGGGTTCCGGAAGAACACTGAAGCTTTCTTT. This gives the protein CASSTLTGFRKNTEAFF. Combining the CDR3 with reference TRBV19 and TRBJ1-1 gives the whole variable domain DGGITQSPKYLFRKEGQNVTLSCEQNLNHDAMYWYRQDPGQGLRLIYYSQIVNDFQKGDIAEGYSVSREKKESFPLTVTSAQKNPTAFYLCASSTLTGFRKNTEAFFGQGTRLTVV.